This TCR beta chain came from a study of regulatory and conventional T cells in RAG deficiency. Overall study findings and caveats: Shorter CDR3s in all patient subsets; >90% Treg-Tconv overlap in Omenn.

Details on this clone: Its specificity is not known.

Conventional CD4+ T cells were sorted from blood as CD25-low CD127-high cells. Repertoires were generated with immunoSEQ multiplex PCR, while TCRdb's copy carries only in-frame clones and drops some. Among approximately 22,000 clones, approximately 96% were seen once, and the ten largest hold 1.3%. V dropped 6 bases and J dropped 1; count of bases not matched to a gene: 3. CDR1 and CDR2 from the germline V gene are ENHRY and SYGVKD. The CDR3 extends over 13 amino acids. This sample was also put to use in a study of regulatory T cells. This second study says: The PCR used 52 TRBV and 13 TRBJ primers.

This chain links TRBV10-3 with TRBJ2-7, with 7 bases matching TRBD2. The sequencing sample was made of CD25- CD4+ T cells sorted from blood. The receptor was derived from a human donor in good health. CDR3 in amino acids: CAISGGGSYEQYF. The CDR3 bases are TGTGCCATCAGCGGCGGGGGATCCTACGAGCAGTACTTC.